These 10 T cell receptor beta chains were sequenced from one sample in a study of shared T cell receptors in the human thymus. Repertoires were generated with immunoSEQ multiplex PCR, while TCRdb's copy carries only in-frame clones and drops some. The table has hundreds of thousands of clones, approximately 95% seen once. The material sequenced was thymocytes. These receptors all stem from a human donor.

This clone showed up just once. The rearrangement links TRBV28 to TRBJ2-7; no clear D gene. The CDR3 is 13 residues long. The ends were cut back, 3 bases at V and 2 bases at J, with 8 bases in the middle. Germline values: CDR1 MDHEN, CDR2 SYDVKM. As DNA, the CDR3 is TGTGCCAGCAGTTTTCCGCGGACCTACGAGCAGTACTTC. Protein product: CASSFPRTYEQYF.

The chain carries TRBV28 and TRBJ2-2, with D uncertain. The CDR3 sequence is 15 residues long. Germline V gene data show CDR1 as MDHEN and CDR2 as SYDVKM. Trimming took 3 bases from V and 5 from J, leaving 13 bases between them. CDR3: CASSFPLGRTGELFF. CDR3 DNA sequence: TGTGCCAGCAGTTTCCCCCTCGGGCGAACCGGGGAGCTGTTTTTT.

The chain carries TRBV4-3 and TRBJ1-2; a possible D gene is TRBD1 (5 bases). Trimming shortened V by 0 bases and J by 4 bases, and 15 bases separated the two germline ends. CDR3 length: 16 residues. The germline gives CDR1 LGHNA, CDR2 YSLEER. The CDR3 spells CASSQEGSLRGYGYTF. CDR3 in DNA: TGCGCCAGCAGCCAAGAAGGCAGCCTAAGGGGCTATGGCTACACCTTC.

This sequence joins TRBV5-8 and TRBJ1-2, with no clear D. Germline V gene sequence: CDR1 SGHTS, CDR2 YDEGEE. The germline V and J ends were trimmed by 2 bases and 3 bases, with 5 bases remaining between them. This CDR3 is built from 12 residues. CDR3 nucleotides: TGTGCCAGCAGCTTAAGGGACTATGGCTACACCTTC. This codes for CASSLRDYGYTF.

The V gene is TRBV28, the J gene TRBJ1-2; 10 positions agree with TRBD1. Germline-derived CDR1 and CDR2 are MDHEN and SYDVKM. The J segment lost 3 bases and the V segment lost 6 bases, leaving 1 base of the junction unmatched. The CDR3 contains 13 residues. As DNA, the CDR3 is TGTGCCAGCAGCGGGACAGGGGACTATGGCTACACCTTC. It encodes CASSGTGDYGYTF.

V gene TRBV11-2 combines with J gene TRBJ2-3, with TRBD2 matching 7 bases. The CDR3 runs to 16 residues. V lost 1 base to trimming and J lost 5 bases; unmatched junction nucleotides: 9. Germline assignment: CDR1 SGHAT and CDR2 FQNNGV. Written as DNA, the CDR3 is TGTGCCAGCAGCTTAGCGGGGGGTAGGGGTGAAGATACGCAGTATTTT. This translates into CASSLAGGRGEDTQYF.

As for this clone: Other DNA sequences in the same sample also yield this CDR3. The rearrangement uses TRBV5-1 and TRBJ1-1; D is unresolved. Trimming removed 3 bases from V and 1 base from J, with 10 bases in between. Germline lookup yields CDR1 SGHRS and CDR2 YFSETQ. CDR3 size: 14 residues. CDR3 in amino acids: CASSSPGENTEAFF. The CDR3 nucleotides read TGCGCCAGCAGCTCCCCGGGAGAGAACACTGAAGCTTTCTTT.

V and J are TRBV11-1 and TRBJ2-2; no reliable D call. CDR1 and CDR2 from the germline V gene are SGHAT and FQDESV (reference sequence). The CDR3 extends over 16 amino acids. V was cut by 1 base and J by 3 bases, with 12 bases left in between. The CDR3 nucleotides read TGTGCCAGCAGCTTAGTTGTGAAGGCACACACCGGGGAGCTGTTTTTT. Translation: CASSLVVKAHTGELFF.

The chain is built from TRBV18 and TRBJ1-5; D is uncertain. V gave up 2 bases and J gave up 6 bases, with 11 bases separating them. The germline CDR1 and CDR2 sequences are KGHSH and LQKENI. This CDR3 is 14 amino acids long. This CDR3 reads CASSPYSGCQPQHF. The CDR3 DNA sequence: TGTGCCAGCTCACCATATTCGGGGTGTCAGCCCCAGCATTTT. Using reference TRBV18 and TRBJ1-5 for the parts outside the CDR3, the full variable domain is NAGVMQNPRHLVRRRGQEARLRCSPMKGHSHVYWYRQLPEEGLKFMVYLQKENIIDESGMPKERFSAEFPKEGPSILRIQQVVRGDSAAYFCASSPYSGCQPQHFGDGTRLSIL.

This sequence joins TRBV6-4 and TRBJ2-3; perhaps TRBD1 as D (5 bases). This CDR3 contains 13 residues. V lost 4 bases, J lost 0 bases, and 5 bases lay in between. Germline V lookup: CDR1 MRHNA, CDR2 SNTAGT. The CDR3 DNA reads TGTGCCAGCAGTGGACAGAGCACAGATACGCAGTATTTT. The encoded protein is CASSGQSTDTQYF.